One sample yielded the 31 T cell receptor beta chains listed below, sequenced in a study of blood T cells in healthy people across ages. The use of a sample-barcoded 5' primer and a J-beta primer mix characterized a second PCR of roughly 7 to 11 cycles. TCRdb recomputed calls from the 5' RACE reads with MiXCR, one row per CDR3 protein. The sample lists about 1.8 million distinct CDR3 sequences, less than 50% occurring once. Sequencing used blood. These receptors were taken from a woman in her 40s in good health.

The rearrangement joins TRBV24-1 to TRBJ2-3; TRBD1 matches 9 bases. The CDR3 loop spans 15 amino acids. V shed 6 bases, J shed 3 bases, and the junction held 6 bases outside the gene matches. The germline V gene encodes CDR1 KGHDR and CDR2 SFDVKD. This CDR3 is CATSPGTGQTDTQYF. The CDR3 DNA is TGTGCCACCAGTCCCGGGACAGGGCAGACAGATACGCAGTATTTT.

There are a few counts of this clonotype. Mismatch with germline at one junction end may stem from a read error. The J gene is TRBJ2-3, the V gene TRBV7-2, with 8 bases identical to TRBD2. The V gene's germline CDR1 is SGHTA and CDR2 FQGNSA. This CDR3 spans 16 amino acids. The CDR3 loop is CASSIINGGGTDTQYF. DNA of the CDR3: TGTGCCAGCAGCATCATAAACGGGGGGGGCACCGATACGCAGTATTTT.

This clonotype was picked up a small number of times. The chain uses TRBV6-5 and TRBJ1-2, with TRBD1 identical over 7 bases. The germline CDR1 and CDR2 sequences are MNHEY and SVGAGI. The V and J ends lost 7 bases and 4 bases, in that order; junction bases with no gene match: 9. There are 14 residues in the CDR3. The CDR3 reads CASKRDSKFYGYTF. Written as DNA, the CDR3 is TGTGCCAGCAAAAGGGACAGTAAATTCTATGGCTACACCTTC.

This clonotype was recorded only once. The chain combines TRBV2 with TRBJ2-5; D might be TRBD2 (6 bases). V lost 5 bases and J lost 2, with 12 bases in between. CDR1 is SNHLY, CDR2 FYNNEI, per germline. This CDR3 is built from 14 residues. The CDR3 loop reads CASSTSPNQETQYF. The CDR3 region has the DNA TGTGCCAGCAGTACTAGCCCCAATCAAGAGACCCAGTACTTC.

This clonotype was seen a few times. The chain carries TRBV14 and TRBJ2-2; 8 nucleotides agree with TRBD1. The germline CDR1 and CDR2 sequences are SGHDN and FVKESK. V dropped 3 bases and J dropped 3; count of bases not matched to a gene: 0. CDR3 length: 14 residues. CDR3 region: CASSQTGDTGELFF. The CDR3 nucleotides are TGTGCCAGCAGCCAGACAGGGGACACCGGGGAGCTGTTTTTT.

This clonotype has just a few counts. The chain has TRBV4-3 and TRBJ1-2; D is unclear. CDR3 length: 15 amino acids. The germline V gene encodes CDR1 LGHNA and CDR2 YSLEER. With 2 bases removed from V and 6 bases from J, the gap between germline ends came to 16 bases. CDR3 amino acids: CASSQSNSRWNGYTF. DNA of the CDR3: TGCGCCAGCAGCCAATCCAACTCCCGATGGAATGGCTACACCTTC.

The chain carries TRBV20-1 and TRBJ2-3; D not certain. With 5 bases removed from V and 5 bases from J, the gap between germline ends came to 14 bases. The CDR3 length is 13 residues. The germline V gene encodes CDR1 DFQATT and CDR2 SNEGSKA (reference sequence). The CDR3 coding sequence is TGCAGTGCTCCCCAAACGTCAAGAGATACGCAGTATTTT. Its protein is CSAPQTSRDTQYF.

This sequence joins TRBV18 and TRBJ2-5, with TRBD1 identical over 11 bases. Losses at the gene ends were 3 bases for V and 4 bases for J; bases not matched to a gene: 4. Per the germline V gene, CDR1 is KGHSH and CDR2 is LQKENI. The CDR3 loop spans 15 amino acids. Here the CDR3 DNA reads TGTGCCAGCTCACCGGGACAGGGGGTAGCAGAGACCCAGTACTTC. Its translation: CASSPGQGVAETQYF.

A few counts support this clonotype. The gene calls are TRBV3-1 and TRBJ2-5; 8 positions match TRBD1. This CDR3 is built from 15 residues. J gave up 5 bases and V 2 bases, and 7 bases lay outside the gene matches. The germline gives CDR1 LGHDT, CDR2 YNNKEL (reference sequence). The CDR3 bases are TGTGCCAGCAGCCAAAGAGGACAGGGTTCCGAGACCCAGTACTTC. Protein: CASSQRGQGSETQYF.

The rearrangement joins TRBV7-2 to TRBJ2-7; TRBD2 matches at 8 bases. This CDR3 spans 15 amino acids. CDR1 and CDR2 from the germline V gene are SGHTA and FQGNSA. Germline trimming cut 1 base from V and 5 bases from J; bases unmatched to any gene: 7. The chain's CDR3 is CASSLDPTSGHEQYF. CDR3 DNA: TGTGCCAGCAGCTTAGACCCAACTAGCGGCCACGAGCAGTACTTC.

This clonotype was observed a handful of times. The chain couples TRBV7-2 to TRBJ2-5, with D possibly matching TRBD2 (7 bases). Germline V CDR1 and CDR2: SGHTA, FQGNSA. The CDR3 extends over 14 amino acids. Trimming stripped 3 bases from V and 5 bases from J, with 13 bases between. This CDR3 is CASSFARGAETQYF. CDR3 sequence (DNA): TGTGCCAGCAGCTTTGCCCGGGGGGCGGAGACCCAGTACTTC.

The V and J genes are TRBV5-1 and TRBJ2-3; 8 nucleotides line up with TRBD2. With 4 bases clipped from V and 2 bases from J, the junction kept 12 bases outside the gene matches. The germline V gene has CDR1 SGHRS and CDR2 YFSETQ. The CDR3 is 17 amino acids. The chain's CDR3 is CASSIRRGADLTDTQYF. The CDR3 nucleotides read TGCGCCAGCAGCATCCGGCGGGGGGCCGACCTCACAGATACGCAGTATTTT.

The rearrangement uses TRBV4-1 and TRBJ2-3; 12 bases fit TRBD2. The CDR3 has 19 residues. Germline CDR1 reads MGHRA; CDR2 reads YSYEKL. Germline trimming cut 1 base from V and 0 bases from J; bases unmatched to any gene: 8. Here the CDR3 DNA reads TGCGCCAGCAGCCAAGTGCCTAGCGGGGGGGCGTCTAGCACAGATACGCAGTATTTT. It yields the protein CASSQVPSGGASSTDTQYF.

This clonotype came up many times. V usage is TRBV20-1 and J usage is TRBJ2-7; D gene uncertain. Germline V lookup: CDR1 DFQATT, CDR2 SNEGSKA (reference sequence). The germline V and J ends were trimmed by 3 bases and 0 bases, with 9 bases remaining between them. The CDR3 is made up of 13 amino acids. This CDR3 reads CSARGSHSYEQYF. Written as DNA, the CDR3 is TGCAGTGCTAGGGGCAGCCACTCCTACGAGCAGTACTTC.

Here the CDR3 reads CASSPVIDYGYTF. DNA of the CDR3: TGTGCCAGCAGCCCCGTCATTGACTATGGCTACACCTTC. The J gene is TRBJ1-2, the V gene TRBV7-9; no clear D gene. Germline assignment: CDR1 SEHNR and CDR2 FQNEAQ (reference sequence). Trimming took off 5 bases at V and 3 bases at J, with 10 bases between the two ends. There are 13 residues in the CDR3.

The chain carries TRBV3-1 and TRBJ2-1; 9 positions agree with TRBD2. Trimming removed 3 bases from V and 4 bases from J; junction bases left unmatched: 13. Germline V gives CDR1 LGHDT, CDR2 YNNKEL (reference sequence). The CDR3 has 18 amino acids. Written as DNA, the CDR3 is TGTGCCAGCAGCCATCTAGCGGGATACGAACTTAGGTACAATGAGCAGTTCTTC. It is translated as CASSHLAGYELRYNEQFF.

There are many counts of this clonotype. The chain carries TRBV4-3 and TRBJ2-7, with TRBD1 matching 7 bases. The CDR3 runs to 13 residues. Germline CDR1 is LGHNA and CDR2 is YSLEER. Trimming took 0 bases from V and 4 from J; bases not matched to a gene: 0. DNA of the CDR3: TGCGCCAGCAGCCAAGAACAGGGGTACGAGCAGTACTTC. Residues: CASSQEQGYEQYF.

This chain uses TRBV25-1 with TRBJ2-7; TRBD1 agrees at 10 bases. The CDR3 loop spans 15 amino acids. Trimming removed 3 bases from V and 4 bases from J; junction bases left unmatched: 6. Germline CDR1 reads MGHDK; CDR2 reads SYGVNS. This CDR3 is CASSEPGTGAYEQYF. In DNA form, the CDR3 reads TGTGCCAGCAGTGAGCCCGGGACAGGGGCTTACGAGCAGTACTTC.

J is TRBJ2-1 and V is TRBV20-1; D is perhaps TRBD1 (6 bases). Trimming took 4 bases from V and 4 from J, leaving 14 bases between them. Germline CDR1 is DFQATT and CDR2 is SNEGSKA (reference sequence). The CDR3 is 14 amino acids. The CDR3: CSATPGAAYNEQFF. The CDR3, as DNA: TGCAGTGCTACCCCAGGGGCCGCTTACAATGAGCAGTTCTTC.

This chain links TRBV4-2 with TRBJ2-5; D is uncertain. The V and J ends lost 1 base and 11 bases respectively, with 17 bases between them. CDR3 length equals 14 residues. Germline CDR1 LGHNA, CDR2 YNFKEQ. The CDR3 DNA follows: TGTGCCAGCAGCCAAGGTGGCACTGACAATGAGCAGTACTTC. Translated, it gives CASSQGGTDNEQYF.

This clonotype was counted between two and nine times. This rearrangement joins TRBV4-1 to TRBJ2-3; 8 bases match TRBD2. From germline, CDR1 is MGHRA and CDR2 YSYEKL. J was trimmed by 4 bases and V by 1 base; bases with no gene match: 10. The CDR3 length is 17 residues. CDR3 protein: CASSQVYWRGVSDTQYF. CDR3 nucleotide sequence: TGCGCCAGCAGCCAAGTCTACTGGCGGGGGGTCTCAGATACGCAGTATTTT.

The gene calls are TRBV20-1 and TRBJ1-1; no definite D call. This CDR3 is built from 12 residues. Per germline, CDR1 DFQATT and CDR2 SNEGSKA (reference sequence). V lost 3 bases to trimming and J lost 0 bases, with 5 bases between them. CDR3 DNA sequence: TGCAGTGCTAGCCCTATGAACACTGAAGCTTTCTTT. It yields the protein CSASPMNTEAFF.

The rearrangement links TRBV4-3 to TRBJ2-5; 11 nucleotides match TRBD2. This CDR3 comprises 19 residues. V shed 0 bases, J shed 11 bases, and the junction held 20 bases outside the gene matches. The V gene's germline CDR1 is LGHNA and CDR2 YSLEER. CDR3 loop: CASSQDPMVAGGPRNEQYF. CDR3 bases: TGCGCCAGCAGCCAAGATCCGATGGTAGCGGGGGGGCCTAGAAATGAGCAGTACTTC.

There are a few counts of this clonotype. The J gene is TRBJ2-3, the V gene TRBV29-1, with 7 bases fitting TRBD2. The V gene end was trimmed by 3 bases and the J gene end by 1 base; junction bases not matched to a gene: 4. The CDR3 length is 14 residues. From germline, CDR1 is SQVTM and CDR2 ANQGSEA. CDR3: CSVDRAGGTDTQYF. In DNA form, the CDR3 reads TGCAGCGTTGACCGGGCGGGGGGCACAGATACGCAGTATTTT.

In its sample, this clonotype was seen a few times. CDR3 region: CASSLSPGDYEQYF. CDR3 coding DNA: TGTGCCAGCAGCTTAAGCCCAGGGGACTACGAGCAGTACTTC. The V gene is TRBV7-8, the J gene TRBJ2-5; maybe TRBD1 (6 bases). The DNA end is a closer match to TRBJ2-7, so the J assignment may be wrong. The CDR3 sequence is 14 residues long. Germline-derived CDR1 and CDR2 are SGHVS and FQNEAQ.

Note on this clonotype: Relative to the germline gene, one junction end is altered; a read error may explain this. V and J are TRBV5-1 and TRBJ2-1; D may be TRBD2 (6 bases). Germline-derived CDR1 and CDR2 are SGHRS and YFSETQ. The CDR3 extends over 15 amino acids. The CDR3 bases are TGCGCCGGCAGCACCGTGACTAGTAGGGGCGATGAGCAGTTCTTC. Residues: CAGSTVTSRGDEQFF. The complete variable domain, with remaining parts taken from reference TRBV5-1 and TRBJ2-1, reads KAGVTQTPRYLIKTRGQQVTLSCSPISGHRSVSWYQQTPGQGLQFLFEYFSETQRNKGNFPGRFSGRQFSNSRSEMNVSTLELGDSALYLCAGSTVTSRGDEQFFGPGTRLTVL.

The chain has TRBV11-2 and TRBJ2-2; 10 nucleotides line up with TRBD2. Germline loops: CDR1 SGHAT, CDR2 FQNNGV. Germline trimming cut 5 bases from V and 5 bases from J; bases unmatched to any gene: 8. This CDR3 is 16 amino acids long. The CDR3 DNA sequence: TGTGCCAGCAGCCGATCTAGCGGGGGTTTGACCGGGGAGCTGTTTTTT. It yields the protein CASSRSSGGLTGELFF. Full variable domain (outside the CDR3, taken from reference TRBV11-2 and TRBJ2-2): EAGVAQSPRYKIIEKRQSVAFWCNPISGHATLYWYQQILGQGPKLLIQFQNNGVVDDSQLPKDRFSAERLKGVDSTLKIQPAKLEDSAVYLCASSRSSGGLTGELFFGEGSRLTVL.

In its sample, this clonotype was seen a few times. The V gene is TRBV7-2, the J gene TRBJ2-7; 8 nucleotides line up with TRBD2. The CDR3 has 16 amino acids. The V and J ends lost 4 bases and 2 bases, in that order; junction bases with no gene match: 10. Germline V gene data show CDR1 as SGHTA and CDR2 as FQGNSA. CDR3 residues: CASSSTTLAGTYEQYF. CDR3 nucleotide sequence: TGTGCCAGCAGCTCTACCACTCTAGCGGGTACCTACGAGCAGTACTTC.

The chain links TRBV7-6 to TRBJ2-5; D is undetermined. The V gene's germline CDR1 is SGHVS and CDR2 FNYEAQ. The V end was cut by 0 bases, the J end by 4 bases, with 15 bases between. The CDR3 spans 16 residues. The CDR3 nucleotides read TGTGCCAGCAGCTTAGCTGCTGCAGCCCTCACAGAGACCCAGTACTTC. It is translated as CASSLAAAALTETQYF.

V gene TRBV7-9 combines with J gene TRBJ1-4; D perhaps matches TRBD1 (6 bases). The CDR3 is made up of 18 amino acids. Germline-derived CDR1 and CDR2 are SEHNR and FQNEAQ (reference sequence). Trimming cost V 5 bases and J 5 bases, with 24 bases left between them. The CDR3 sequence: CASSRKLPGQTLNEKLFF. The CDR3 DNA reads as TGTGCCAGCAGCCGAAAACTACCCGGACAGACCCTAAATGAAAAACTGTTTTTT.

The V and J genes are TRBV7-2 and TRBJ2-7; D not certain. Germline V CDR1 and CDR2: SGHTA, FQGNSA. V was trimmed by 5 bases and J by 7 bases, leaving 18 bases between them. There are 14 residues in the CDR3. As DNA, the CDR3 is TGTGCCAGCAGCCCCCCGACCACCTACAATGAGCAGTACTTC. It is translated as CASSPPTTYNEQYF.